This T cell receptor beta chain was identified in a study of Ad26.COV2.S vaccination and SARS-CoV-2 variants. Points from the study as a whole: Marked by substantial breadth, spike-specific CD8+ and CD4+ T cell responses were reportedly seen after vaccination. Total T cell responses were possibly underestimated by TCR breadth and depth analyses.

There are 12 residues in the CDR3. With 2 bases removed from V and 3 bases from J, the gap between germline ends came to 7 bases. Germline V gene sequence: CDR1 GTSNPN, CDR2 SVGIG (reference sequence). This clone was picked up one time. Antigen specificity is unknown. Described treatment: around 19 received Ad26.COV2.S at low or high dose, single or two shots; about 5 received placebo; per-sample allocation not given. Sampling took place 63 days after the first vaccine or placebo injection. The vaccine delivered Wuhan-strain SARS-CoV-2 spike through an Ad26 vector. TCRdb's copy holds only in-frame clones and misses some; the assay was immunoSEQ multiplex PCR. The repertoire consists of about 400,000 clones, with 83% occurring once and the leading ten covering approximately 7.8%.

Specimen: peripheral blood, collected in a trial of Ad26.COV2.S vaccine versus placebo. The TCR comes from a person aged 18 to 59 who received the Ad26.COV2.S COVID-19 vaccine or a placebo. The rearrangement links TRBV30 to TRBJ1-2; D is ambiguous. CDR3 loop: CAWSSGDYGYTF. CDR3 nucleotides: TGTGCCTGGAGTAGCGGGGACTATGGCTACACCTTC.